This TCR beta chain was captured in a study of cytomegalovirus exposure and HLA in healthy donors. Vbeta (60) and Jbeta (13) primers were used in the PCR. Only in-frame clones appear in the TCRdb table, and some are missing; sequencing was by immunoSEQ multiplex PCR. The table shows around 140,000 clones, with 66% occurring only once. The CDR3 consists of 14 residues. Trimming took off 0 bases at V and 9 bases at J, with 13 bases between the two ends. Germline V gene sequence: CDR1 SGHRS, CDR2 YFSETQ. Sequenced sample: PBMCs. The gene calls are TRBV5-1 and TRBJ2-1; TRBD2 might be the D (6 bases). The source of this sequence is a woman aged 60 to 75 in good health and CMV-seronegative. The CDR3 DNA reads as TGCGCCAGCAGCTTGGGTATCGGGGGTGCTGAGCAGTTCTTC. Its protein is CASSLGIGGAEQFF. The full variable domain, with the rest looked up from reference TRBV5-1 and TRBJ2-1, is KAGVTQTPRYLIKTRGQQVTLSCSPISGHRSVSWYQQTPGQGLQFLFEYFSETQRNKGNFPGRFSGRQFSNSRSEMNVSTLELGDSALYLCASSLGIGGAEQFFGPGTRLTVL.